This T cell receptor beta chain appears in the sequencing data of a study of early T cells in non-severe SARS-CoV-2 infection. Using its own MiXCR run on the 5' RACE reads, TCRdb lists one record per CDR3 protein. Here the sample spans 50,000 to 80,000 distinct CDR3 sequences, 7% to 9.5% being singletons. The CDR3 is 13 residues long. The ends lost 7 bases at V and 3 bases at J; junction bases unmatched: 3. Germline V gene sequence: CDR1 MNHNY, CDR2 SVGAGI (reference sequence). The specimen was whole blood, collected at baseline. The sequence was obtained from an adult who was a healthcare worker with PCR-confirmed SARS-CoV-2 infection or an uninfected control (not recorded which). V and J are TRBV6-6 and TRBJ1-1; 9 nucleotides agree with TRBD1. CDR3 in DNA: TGTGCCAGCAAACAGGGGGCATACACTGAAGCTTTCTTT. This sequence encodes CASKQGAYTEAFF.